Each of the 13 T cell receptor beta chains below was sequenced from the same sample in a study of cytomegalovirus exposure and HLA in healthy donors. The PCR made use of 60 Vbeta and 13 Jbeta primers. The data were produced by immunoSEQ multiplex PCR, yet TCRdb's version contains in-frame clones alone and is incomplete. Among approximately 90,000 clones listed, around 80% were seen once. The material sequenced was PBMCs. These receptors were taken from a man aged 40-50 years in good health and CMV-seronegative.

This sequence joins TRBV4-1 and TRBJ2-5, with TRBD2 matching 8 bases. Germline V gives CDR1 MGHRA, CDR2 YSYEKL. The trim removed 1 base at V and 2 bases at J, leaving 3 bases unmatched. The CDR3 consists of 15 residues. The CDR3 region is CASSQAGTRQETQYF. The DNA of the CDR3 is TGCGCCAGCAGCCAAGCCGGGACTAGACAAGAGACCCAGTACTTC.

The chain uses TRBV7-3 and TRBJ2-3; D may be TRBD1 (5 bases). Germline CDR1 and CDR2: SGHTA and FQGTGA. CDR3 length: 14 amino acids. The V end was cut by 5 bases, the J end by 6 bases, with 15 bases between. As DNA, the CDR3 is TGTGCCAGCAGCGCTAGTGGAAAGGGGGATACGCAGTATTTT. As protein: CASSASGKGDTQYF.

The chain has TRBV11-2 and TRBJ1-2, with D uncertain. Trimming shortened V by 7 bases and J by 10 bases, and 16 bases separated the two germline ends. The CDR3 covers 12 residues. Per the germline V gene, CDR1 is SGHAT and CDR2 is FQNNGV. In DNA, the CDR3 is TGTGCCAGCACCTCCCTGCGCTCTGACTACACCTTC. Residues: CASTSLRSDYTF.

The chain combines TRBV29-1 with TRBJ1-2, with a tentative D call TRBD1 (6 bases). CDR1 and CDR2 from the germline V gene are SQVTM and ANQGSEA. The CDR3 contains 12 residues. Between the trimmed V and J ends, which lost 4 bases and 4 bases, there was a span of 10 bases. CDR3 sequence: CSVALGAYGYTF. CDR3 nucleotides: TGCAGCGTTGCTTTGGGGGCCTATGGCTACACCTTC.

This clone was counted between two and nine times. The chain links TRBV7-3 to TRBJ1-1; weak D call: TRBD1 (5 bases). Per the germline V gene, CDR1 is SGHTA and CDR2 is FQGTGA. The CDR3 extends over 14 amino acids. V was trimmed by 3 bases and J by 4 bases, leaving 12 bases between them. Written as DNA, the CDR3 is TGTGCCAGCAGCTTGGGGGGGGGTACCACTGAAGCTTTCTTT. Translating it yields CASSLGGGTTEAFF.

In DNA, the CDR3 is TGTGCCAGCAGCCGAACACAGGCGCGCAGAACTAACTATGGCTACACCTTC. It yields the protein CASSRTQARRTNYGYTF. V gene TRBV7-8 combines with J gene TRBJ1-2; D is possibly TRBD1 (5 bases). V was pared by 5 bases and J by 0 bases, with 19 bases between. Looked up from germline, CDR1 is SGHVS and CDR2 is FQNEAQ. The CDR3 is made up of 17 amino acids.

The sample holds a few counts of this clone. The V call is TRBV11-3, the J call TRBJ1-6; D is unresolved. Trimming took off 2 bases at V and 7 bases at J, with 12 bases between the two ends. Germline V gives CDR1 SGHNT, CDR2 YENEEA. The CDR3 is 15 amino acids. The CDR3 sequence: CASSLYGQRNSPLHF. CDR3 nucleotide sequence: TGTGCCAGCAGCTTATACGGCCAGAGGAATTCACCCCTCCACTTT.

The chain employs TRBV4-1 and TRBJ2-7; D ambiguous. The length of the CDR3 is 15 residues. Trimming removed 7 bases from V and 3 bases from J, with 19 bases in between. The germline V gene encodes CDR1 MGHRA and CDR2 YSYEKL. This CDR3 reads CASTFSLGRFYEQYF. DNA of the CDR3: TGCGCCAGCACCTTCTCGTTGGGCAGGTTCTACGAGCAGTACTTC.

DNA for the CDR3: TGTGCTTGGGCCAGCGGCAACGGGGAGCTGTTTTTT. Translating it yields CAWASGNGELFF. The chain couples TRBV7-7 to TRBJ2-2, with a weak D call TRBD2 (5 bases). Germline CDR1 SSHAT, CDR2 FNYEAQ (reference sequence). CDR3 length equals 12 residues. The full variable domain, in which reference TRBV7-7 and TRBJ2-2 provide the parts outside the CDR3, is GAGVSQSPRYKVTKRGQDVTLRCDPISSHATLYWYQQALGQGPEFLTYFNYEAQPDKSGLPSDRFSAERPEGSISTLTIQRTEQRDSAMYRCAWASGNGELFFGEGSRLTVL.

J is TRBJ2-7 and V is TRBV18; 11 nucleotides line up with TRBD2. Germline-derived CDR1 and CDR2 are KGHSH and LQKENI. The V and J ends lost 8 bases and 6 bases, in that order; junction bases with no gene match: 6. The CDR3 loop spans 13 amino acids. The CDR3 is CASQLAGDGEQYF. The CDR3 region has the DNA TGTGCCAGCCAACTAGCGGGGGATGGCGAGCAGTACTTC.

This chain uses TRBV6-5 with TRBJ1-4; no firm D call. This CDR3 comprises 13 residues. Looked up from germline, CDR1 is MNHEY and CDR2 is SVGAGI. The V gene lost 8 bases and the J gene lost 5 bases, with 12 bases spanning the gap. CDR3 amino acids: CASREMENEKLFF. The CDR3 bases are TGTGCCAGCCGGGAAATGGAAAATGAAAAACTGTTTTTT.

The V call is TRBV5-1, the J call TRBJ1-1, with a possible D match to TRBD1 (6 bases). CDR1 SGHRS and CDR2 YFSETQ come from the germline V gene. Trimming removed 2 bases from V and 5 bases from J, with 16 bases in between. The CDR3 runs to 15 residues. The CDR3 sequence: CASSFGGGVGTEAFF. The CDR3 nucleotides read TGCGCCAGCAGCTTCGGGGGGGGCGTTGGTACTGAAGCTTTCTTT.

The V call is TRBV9, the J call TRBJ2-3; the match to TRBD2 covers 9 bases. Trimming removed 3 bases from V and 1 base from J; junction bases left unmatched: 3. Germline V gene data show CDR1 as SGDLS and CDR2 as YYNGEE. The CDR3 is 15 amino acids. In DNA, the CDR3 is TGTGCCAGCAGCGCAGCGGGAGGCCGCACAGATACGCAGTATTTT. Protein sequence: CASSAAGGRTDTQYF.